This TCR beta chain was observed in a study of T cells in localized non-small cell lung cancer. The study's findings and limits: Of the top 100 tumor clones, median approximately 60 were in adjacent lung, some 29 among its top 100. Because sequencing included only one region (of the tumor), heterogeneity remains possible.

Sequencing was performed with immunoSEQ multiplex PCR; in TCRdb, only in-frame clones are kept and a portion is missing. This sample yields some 30,000 clones, of which under 85% are seen a single time; approximately 35% belongs to the top ten. A note on this clone: Its matching antigen is unknown.

V lost 0 bases, J lost 1 base, and 9 bases stayed unmatched. Germline-derived CDR1 and CDR2 are LGHNA and YNFKEQ. This CDR3 spans 18 amino acids. This chain connects TRBV4-2 to TRBJ2-3; TRBD2 aligns across 8 bases. The source was peripheral blood, collected before any cancer treatment. This receptor was identified in a male donor aged 60 or over with stage II squamous cell lung carcinoma. The CDR3 coding sequence is TGTGCCAGCAGCCAAGAAGACCGGGGGCGGGGGGGCACAGATACGCAGTATTTT. Its protein is CASSQEDRGRGGTDTQYF.